This entry lists 21 T cell receptor beta chains sequenced from one sample in a study of T-cell reconstitution after alpha-beta-depleted transplantation in children. Preparation of the TCRbeta library involved a method that used unique molecular identifiers. TCRdb processed the PCR reads anew with MiXCR; each CDR3 protein has one entry. The sample carries about a million distinct CDR3 sequences, around 30% recorded once. Material: PBMCs, mostly from graft donor cells, obtained 360 days after TCRalphabeta/CD19-depleted stem cell transplant. The receptors were sampled from a boy in the first two years of life who had a stem cell transplant for SCID, so the T cells may come from the graft donor.

This CDR3 reads CASSYSGAAFYGYTF. The DNA of the CDR3 is TGTGCCAGCAGTTACTCGGGCGCCGCATTCTATGGCTACACCTTC. The chain carries TRBV6-5 and TRBJ1-2; D is uncertain. The CDR3 runs 15 residues. From germline, CDR1 is MNHEY and CDR2 SVGAGI. The germline V and J ends were trimmed by 0 bases and 4 bases, with 12 bases remaining between them.

This clonotype has a handful of counts. This rearrangement joins TRBV4-2 to TRBJ2-3; maybe TRBD2 (5 bases). The CDR3 spans 13 residues. The V and J ends lost 4 bases and 6 bases respectively, with 11 bases between them. Germline V gene lookup returns CDR1 LGHNA and CDR2 YNFKEQ. The CDR3 is CASSRTLADTQYF. DNA for the CDR3: TGTGCCAGCAGCCGAACCTTAGCGGATACGCAGTATTTT.

The J gene is TRBJ2-1, the V gene TRBV10-3; D may correspond to TRBD1 or TRBD2 (5 bases each). Looked up from germline, CDR1 is ENHRY and CDR2 is SYGVKD. V lost 6 bases to trimming and J lost 0 bases, with 21 bases between them. The CDR3 runs 18 residues. The CDR3 loop reads CAISTTGGHFRSYNEQFF. DNA for the CDR3: TGTGCCATCAGCACAACTGGAGGACATTTTCGCTCCTACAATGAGCAGTTCTTC.

This clonotype was picked up many times. The rearrangement joins TRBV28 to TRBJ2-5; D possibly matches TRBD1 or TRBD2 (5 bases each). Trimming pared 6 bases from V and 10 bases from J, leaving 12 bases between. Germline CDR1 is MDHEN and CDR2 is SYDVKM. This CDR3 contains 11 residues. In DNA, the CDR3 is TGTGCCAGCAGCTCTGGGACGGTCCAGTACTTC. Amino acid sequence: CASSSGTVQYF.

This clonotype appeared a few times. This chain joins TRBV7-9 and TRBJ2-1; 10 bases map to TRBD2. In germline, CDR1 is SEHNR, CDR2 FQNEAQ (reference sequence). This CDR3 contains 16 residues. J was trimmed by 2 bases and V by 4 bases; bases with no gene match: 5. DNA for the CDR3: TGTGCCAGCAGCTCCCCTAGCGGGGGACCCTACAATGAGCAGTTCTTC. Translated, it gives CASSSPSGGPYNEQFF.

This clonotype was counted many times. J is TRBJ1-3 and V is TRBV4-1; 8 bases line up with TRBD1. The CDR3 is 15 residues long. Germline assignment: CDR1 MGHRA and CDR2 YSYEKL. Losses at the gene ends were 3 bases for V and 5 bases for J; bases not matched to a gene: 6. As DNA, the CDR3 is TGCGCCAGCAGCCAGGTCGGACAGGGCAGAAACACCATATATTTT. It is translated as CASSQVGQGRNTIYF.

This clonotype came up many times. The chain joins TRBV27 to TRBJ2-2; 7 nucleotides match TRBD1. The V and J ends lost 6 bases and 0 bases, in that order; junction bases with no gene match: 4. The CDR3 has 15 residues. Germline V gives CDR1 MNHEY, CDR2 SMNVEV (reference sequence). CDR3 in amino acids: CASRTGLANTGELFF. The CDR3 coding sequence is TGTGCCAGCAGGACAGGGCTTGCGAACACCGGGGAGCTGTTTTTT.

In its sample, this clonotype was seen a few times. The chain recombines TRBV4-3 with TRBJ2-7; D not certain. Germline V lookup: CDR1 LGHNA, CDR2 YSLEER. This CDR3 spans 14 amino acids. V lost 3 bases to trimming and J lost 3 bases, with 12 bases between them. CDR3 sequence: CASSHRHNGYEQYF. The CDR3 DNA reads TGCGCCAGCAGCCATCGACACAACGGCTACGAGCAGTACTTC.

The chain uses TRBV5-1 and TRBJ1-1, with unresolved D. This CDR3 spans 9 amino acids. Germline loops: CDR1 SGHRS, CDR2 YFSETQ. The CDR3 bases are TGCGTCCCTTCCCCACTAGCTTTCTTT. This codes for CVPSPLAFF.

This chain uses TRBV29-1 with TRBJ1-1; TRBD1 might be the D (5 bases). The CDR3 has 14 amino acids. In germline, CDR1 is SQVTM, CDR2 ANQGSEA. The V end lost 7 bases, the J end lost 5 bases, and 20 bases lay between the germline ends. CDR3 amino acids: CSAKRGRATTEAFF. CDR3 DNA: TGCAGCGCCAAAAGGGGCAGGGCCACTACTGAAGCTTTCTTT. The whole variable domain, filled in from reference TRBV29-1 and TRBJ1-1, reads SAVISQKPSRDICQRGTSLTIQCQVDSQVTMMFWYRQQPGQSLTLIATANQGSEATYESGFVIDKFPISRPNLTFSTLTVSNMSPEDSSIYLCSAKRGRATTEAFFGQGTRLTVV.

V and J are TRBV5-1 and TRBJ1-6, with 7 nucleotides matching TRBD1. V was clipped by 0 bases and J by 7 bases; unmatched bases: 4. Germline assignment: CDR1 SGHRS and CDR2 YFSETQ. The CDR3 has 15 amino acids. CDR3 sequence reads: CASSLAPQGNSPLHF. The CDR3 coding sequence is TGCGCCAGCAGCTTGGCCCCACAGGGGAATTCACCCCTCCACTTT.

The V call is TRBV4-1, the J call TRBJ2-7; 7 nucleotides align to TRBD2. The CDR3 spans 14 residues. Unmatched junction bases numbered 5, after V lost 4 bases and J lost 2 bases. In germline, CDR1 is MGHRA, CDR2 YSYEKL. This CDR3 reads CASSPPRGAYEQYF. In nucleotides, the CDR3 is TGCGCCAGCAGCCCCCCCCGGGGGGCCTACGAGCAGTACTTC.

J is TRBJ2-7 and V is TRBV7-2; D is possibly TRBD1 (6 bases). Trimming stripped 2 bases from V and 4 bases from J, with 15 bases between. Germline V gives CDR1 SGHTA, CDR2 FQGNSA. This CDR3 spans 15 amino acids. As DNA, the CDR3 is TGTGCCAGCAGCTTACCCCACAGGGTAGCGTACGAGCAGTACTTC. Translating gives CASSLPHRVAYEQYF.

The rearrangement joins TRBV12-3 or TRBV12-4 to TRBJ1-2; D gene ambiguous. V was trimmed by 3 bases and J by 8 bases, leaving 10 bases between them. The length of the CDR3 is 12 residues. The CDR3 here is CASSLRLGGYTF. The CDR3, as DNA: TGTGCCAGCAGTTTGAGACTAGGAGGCTACACCTTC.

This rearrangement joins TRBV29-1 to TRBJ2-1, with 14 bases matching TRBD2. Per the germline V gene, CDR1 is SQVTM and CDR2 is ANQGSEA. V lost 6 bases, J lost 5 bases, and 9 bases stayed unmatched. This CDR3 has 16 residues. The CDR3 loop reads CSVARLAGGTDNEQFF. In nucleotides, the CDR3 is TGCAGCGTGGCGCGACTAGCGGGGGGGACTGACAATGAGCAGTTCTTC.

This clonotype was detected only a few times. The rearrangement uses TRBV5-1 and TRBJ1-6, with no clear D. Germline V CDR1 and CDR2: SGHRS, YFSETQ. Trimming pared 4 bases from V and 11 bases from J, leaving 16 bases between. The CDR3 sequence is 14 residues long. CDR3 DNA: TGCGCCAGCAGCCCCAGCCTCAGAGGGACACCCCTCCACTTT. Translating gives CASSPSLRGTPLHF. The whole variable domain, remainder taken from reference TRBV5-1 and TRBJ1-6, is KAGVTQTPRYLIKTRGQQVTLSCSPISGHRSVSWYQQTPGQGLQFLFEYFSETQRNKGNFPGRFSGRQFSNSRSEMNVSTLELGDSALYLCASSPSLRGTPLHFGNGTRLTVT.

The chain is built from TRBV3-1 and TRBJ2-5, with D hard to call. Germline CDR1 is LGHDT and CDR2 is YNNKEL (reference sequence). This CDR3 has 13 amino acids. V was pared by 6 bases and J by 5 bases, with 13 bases between. CDR3 in DNA: TGTGCCAGCAGACCTAGACTCTTCGAGACCCAGTACTTC. As protein: CASRPRLFETQYF.

The V and J genes are TRBV5-5 and TRBJ1-6, with 10 bases matching TRBD1. V trimming: 4 bases; J trimming: 10 bases; junction bases outside the gene matches: 11. Germline assignment: CDR1 SGHKS and CDR2 YYEKEE (reference sequence). The CDR3 consists of 16 residues. CDR3 sequence (DNA): TGTGCCAGCAGCGCCCCGATCCGGGACAGGGGCTCACCCCTCCACTTT. Amino acid sequence: CASSAPIRDRGSPLHF. The whole variable domain, filled in from reference TRBV5-5 and TRBJ1-6, reads DAGVTQSPTHLIKTRGQQVTLRCSPISGHKSVSWYQQVLGQGPQFIFQYYEKEERGRGNFPDRFSARQFPNYSSELNVNALLLGDSALYLCASSAPIRDRGSPLHFGNGTRLTVT.

This clonotype was detected only a few times. In DNA form, the CDR3 reads TGCAGCGTTTGGGCTCGGGACGGAAACCGGGGCACCGGGGAGCTGTTTTTT. It specifies CSVWARDGNRGTGELFF. The V gene is TRBV29-1, the J gene TRBJ2-2; either TRBD1 or TRBD2 may supply D (5 bases each). Trimming took off 5 bases at V and 4 bases at J, with 23 bases between the two ends. In germline, CDR1 is SQVTM, CDR2 ANQGSEA. The CDR3 is made up of 17 amino acids.

The gene calls are TRBV12-3 or TRBV12-4 and TRBJ2-7; 9 bases map to TRBD1. Trimming at V came to 0 bases and at J to 5 bases, leaving 8 bases not matched to a gene. This CDR3 is built from 16 residues. This CDR3 is CASSLAWYRGQNEQYF. The CDR3 DNA is TGTGCCAGCAGTTTAGCGTGGTACAGGGGGCAAAACGAGCAGTACTTC.

This clonotype was recorded a few times. V gene TRBV28 combines with J gene TRBJ1-2; no reliable D call. The CDR3 has 15 amino acids. Germline V gives CDR1 MDHEN, CDR2 SYDVKM. The germline V and J ends were trimmed by 2 bases and 8 bases, with 18 bases remaining between them. CDR3 protein: CASSLAPRRVEGYTF. As DNA, the CDR3 is TGTGCCAGCAGTTTAGCCCCCAGGAGGGTCGAGGGCTACACCTTC.